These 24 T cell receptor beta chains share one sample of origin, sequenced in a study of blood T cell repertoires in COVID-19. Here immunoSEQ multiplex PCR was the method, and the copy in TCRdb shows in-frame clones only, minus some. The table shows about 120,000 clones, with around 79% occurring only once. Sequences were obtained from peripheral blood. The receptor set was obtained from a man between 65 and 79 years old with acute or convalescent COVID-19.

The rearrangement links TRBV4-3 to TRBJ2-1, with D possibly TRBD2 on 5 matching bases. The CDR3 extends over 15 amino acids. Trimming cost V 4 bases and J 0 bases, with 10 bases left between them. The V gene's germline CDR1 is LGHNA and CDR2 YSLEER. The CDR3, as DNA: TGCGCCAGCAGCCGAATACTAGACTCCTACAATGAGCAGTTCTTC. Residues: CASSRILDSYNEQFF.

The sample holds a few counts of this clone. The genes are TRBV5-5 and TRBJ2-3; 11 bases match TRBD2. With V trimmed by 0 bases and J by 4 bases, 1 base remained unmatched. Germline CDR1 reads SGHKS; CDR2 reads YYEKEE (reference sequence). This CDR3 contains 15 residues. CDR3 amino acids: CASSLEGLAADTQYF. The DNA of the CDR3 is TGTGCCAGCAGCTTGGAGGGACTAGCGGCAGATACGCAGTATTTT.

The count of this clone is one. This rearrangement joins TRBV12-5 to TRBJ2-5, with a possible D match to TRBD2 (5 bases). CDR3 size: 14 residues. The germline V gene has CDR1 LGHNT and CDR2 FRNRAP. Trimming cost V 2 bases and J 5 bases, with 12 bases left between them. CDR3 region: CASGLTRGGETQYF. The CDR3 DNA is TGTGCTAGTGGTTTGACCCGGGGTGGGGAGACCCAGTACTTC.

The chain has TRBV5-5 and TRBJ1-2; TRBD1 matches 7 bases. With V trimmed by 0 bases and J by 1 base, 15 bases remained unmatched. The CDR3 is 19 residues long. Looked up from germline, CDR1 is SGHKS and CDR2 is YYEKEE (reference sequence). The CDR3 reads CASSLGANSATGNNYGYTF. CDR3 DNA: TGTGCCAGCAGCTTGGGGGCGAACTCGGCGACAGGGAATAACTATGGCTACACCTTC.

As to this clone: Germline and junction disagree at one end, which may indicate a read error. The chain combines TRBV7-2 with TRBJ1-2; 9 bases align to TRBD1. This CDR3 has 14 amino acids. Germline assignment: CDR1 SGHTA and CDR2 FQGNSA. DNA for the CDR3: TGTGCCAGCAGCTTAGCTATACCGGGACAGGGTAGTGGCTTC. Residues: CASSLAIPGQGSGF.

This sequence joins TRBV11-2 and TRBJ2-1, with D perhaps matching TRBD2 (7 bases). V lost 5 bases to trimming and J lost 8 bases, with 22 bases between them. The germline V gene encodes CDR1 SGHAT and CDR2 FQNNGV. This CDR3 has 16 amino acids. The CDR3 DNA sequence: TGTGCCAGCAGCCGCCGTGGGGGGGCTTTACTGGATGAGCAGTTCTTC. It is translated as CASSRRGGALLDEQFF.

This chain uses TRBV2 with TRBJ1-2; D remains ambiguous. Trimming took off 5 bases at V and 8 bases at J, with 12 bases between the two ends. CDR3 length equals 12 residues. Germline CDR1 reads SNHLY; CDR2 reads FYNNEI. For the CDR3, the DNA is TGTGCCAGCAGTATGGAGGCCGCGGGCTACACCTTC. It is translated as CASSMEAAGYTF. The variable domain in full, with the rest retrieved from reference TRBV2 and TRBJ1-2, is EPEVTQTPSHQVTQMGQEVILRCVPISNHLYFYWYRQILGQKVEFLVSFYNNEISEKSEIFDDQFSVERPDGSNFTLKIRSTKLEDSAMYFCASSMEAAGYTFGSGTRLTVV.

This clone showed up just a few times. The V call is TRBV6-5, the J call TRBJ1-2, with D perhaps TRBD1 (5 bases). This CDR3 spans 13 amino acids. Per the germline V gene, CDR1 is MNHEY and CDR2 is SVGAGI. Deletions cut 6 bases from V and 4 bases from J, with 12 bases between. The CDR3 region is CASRPDTAYGYTF. In nucleotides, the CDR3 is TGTGCCAGCAGACCGGACACCGCCTATGGCTACACCTTC.

A few counts support this clone. The chain is built from TRBV3-1 (or the pseudogene TRBV3-2) and TRBJ1-2; 12 bases line up with TRBD1. V was pared by 1 base and J by 2 bases, with 8 bases of the junction left unmatched. The CDR3 extends over 18 amino acids. Germline V CDR1 and CDR2: LGHDT, YNNKEL (reference sequence). The CDR3, as DNA: TGTGCCAGCAGCCAAGCAGGGACAGGGGGCGGCACAAACTATGGCTACACCTTC. Translating gives CASSQAGTGGGTNYGYTF.

CDR3 sequence reads: CSASSLGAGRTDTQYF. CDR3 DNA sequence: TGCAGTGCTAGTTCCCTCGGAGCGGGACGCACAGATACGCAGTATTTT. The chain carries TRBV20-1 and TRBJ2-3; 7 nucleotides agree with TRBD2. This CDR3 comprises 16 residues. V trimming: 3 bases; J trimming: 1 base; junction bases outside the gene matches: 10. Germline V gene sequence: CDR1 DFQATT, CDR2 SNEGSKA (reference sequence).

The chain is built from TRBV12-3 or TRBV12-4 and TRBJ2-3, with D perhaps TRBD1 (5 bases). V lost 3 bases and J lost 9, with 10 bases in between. CDR3 size: 12 residues. The CDR3 bases are TGTGCCAGCAGTTTTGGTAAGGGGACGCAGTATTTT. Protein: CASSFGKGTQYF.

The chain joins TRBV6-5 to TRBJ1-4; a possible D gene is TRBD1 (5 bases). The CDR3 is 14 amino acids. Germline V lookup: CDR1 MNHEY, CDR2 SVGAGI. The V gene lost 0 bases and the J gene lost 7 bases, with 9 bases spanning the gap. The CDR3 spells CASSYSGQGEKLFF. CDR3 DNA: TGTGCCAGCAGTTACTCGGGGCAGGGTGAAAAACTGTTTTTT.

The chain employs TRBV4-3 and TRBJ2-2; D remains ambiguous. Germline-derived CDR1 and CDR2 are LGHNA and YSLEER. This CDR3 contains 18 residues. V lost 0 bases and J 1 base, leaving 15 bases between the germline ends. The CDR3 here is CASSQDGLFAGNTGELFF. The CDR3 DNA follows: TGCGCCAGCAGCCAAGACGGCCTTTTTGCAGGGAACACCGGGGAGCTGTTTTTT.

In its sample, this clone was seen once. The gene calls are TRBV7-2 and TRBJ2-3; 8 nucleotides match TRBD2. Per the germline V gene, CDR1 is SGHTA and CDR2 is FQGNSA. V was clipped by 8 bases and J by 1 base; unmatched bases: 11. The CDR3 totals 16 residues. For the CDR3, the DNA is TGTGCCAGCGCCCAAACCGGGGGGGGTGGCACAGATACGCAGTATTTT. This gives the protein CASAQTGGGGTDTQYF.

The gene calls are TRBV19 and TRBJ1-3; D gene uncertain. This CDR3 comprises 14 residues. V lost 4 bases to trimming and J lost 1 base, with 8 bases between them. Germline V gene data show CDR1 as LNHDA and CDR2 as SQIVND (reference sequence). This CDR3 is CASSNRGSGNTIYF. The CDR3 DNA sequence: TGTGCCAGTAGTAACCGGGGATCTGGAAACACCATATATTTT.

The chain has TRBV6-6 and TRBJ2-7; TRBD1 might be the D (7 bases). The V gene's germline CDR1 is MNHNY and CDR2 SVGAGI (reference sequence). The V end was cut by 6 bases, the J end by 0 bases, with 15 bases between. The CDR3 runs 15 residues. CDR3 region: CASSPQGTLSYEQYF. CDR3 coding DNA: TGTGCCAGCAGCCCACAGGGGACTCTCTCCTACGAGCAGTACTTC.

The V and J genes are TRBV19 and TRBJ2-3; 8 bases line up with TRBD1. Trimming cost V 5 bases and J 1 base; bases outside gene matches: 14. The CDR3 has 18 residues. Germline V lookup: CDR1 LNHDA, CDR2 SQIVND (reference sequence). The CDR3 nucleotides are TGTGCCAGTAGTGCCCGCGCCGGGACAGGTAAAGGCACAGATACGCAGTATTTT. This codes for CASSARAGTGKGTDTQYF.

The rearrangement joins TRBV5-1 to TRBJ2-1; TRBD1 is a possible D gene (6 bases). Germline-derived CDR1 and CDR2 are SGHRS and YFSETQ. V was trimmed by 4 bases and J by 4 bases, leaving 12 bases between them. The CDR3 is made up of 14 amino acids. Written as DNA, the CDR3 is TGCGCCAGCAGCCGGCCCGGACAGTACAATGAGCAGTTCTTC. It translates to CASSRPGQYNEQFF.

This chain links TRBV5-1 with TRBJ1-2; D call uncertain. Per the germline V gene, CDR1 is SGHRS and CDR2 is YFSETQ. V lost 7 bases, J lost 0 bases, and 13 bases lay in between. The CDR3 contains 14 residues. The CDR3 DNA reads TGCGCCAGCGGCTCCGAGGGCCCTAACTATGGCTACACCTTC. It encodes CASGSEGPNYGYTF.

The table lists this clone with a few counts. The rearrangement links TRBV6-1 to TRBJ1-2; unclear D gene. V shed 2 bases and J shed 6 bases, with 19 bases lying between them. The CDR3 runs to 16 residues. CDR1 is MNHNS, CDR2 SASEGT, per germline. CDR3: CASSELTSIEGNGYTF. Here the CDR3 DNA reads TGTGCCAGCAGTGAATTAACCTCAATCGAGGGTAATGGCTACACCTTC.

The rearrangement joins TRBV7-6 to TRBJ2-7; 10 nucleotides match TRBD1. This CDR3 is built from 15 residues. CDR1 SGHVS and CDR2 FNYEAQ come from the germline V gene. Trimming at V came to 3 bases and at J to 1 base, leaving 3 bases not matched to a gene. The CDR3 spells CASSFGQGESYEQYF. The CDR3 nucleotides are TGTGCCAGCAGCTTCGGACAGGGGGAATCCTACGAGCAGTACTTC.

The chain recombines TRBV6-4 with TRBJ1-6; perhaps TRBD1 as D (5 bases). The germline V and J ends were trimmed by 3 bases and 10 bases, with 16 bases remaining between them. CDR1 and CDR2 (germline): MRHNA, SNTAGT. CDR3 length: 15 amino acids. The CDR3 sequence: CASSDFGLGESPLHF. CDR3 in DNA: TGTGCCAGCAGTGATTTCGGACTAGGGGAGTCACCCCTCCACTTT.

V and J are TRBV15 and TRBJ2-7; TRBD1 agrees at 11 bases. CDR3 size: 18 residues. Germline CDR1 and CDR2: LNHNV and YYDKDF (reference sequence). Germline trimming cut 0 bases from V and 5 bases from J; bases unmatched to any gene: 12. The CDR3 region is CATSRDPSRTGGVNEQYF. The CDR3 DNA reads as TGTGCCACCAGCAGAGATCCATCGAGGACAGGGGGCGTTAACGAGCAGTACTTC.

The rearrangement links TRBV9 to TRBJ2-1; 14 bases match TRBD2. Looked up from germline, CDR1 is SGDLS and CDR2 is YYNGEE. This CDR3 is built from 15 residues. V lost 4 bases to trimming and J lost 5 bases; unmatched junction nucleotides: 2. The CDR3 loop reads CASSMTSGGDNEQFF. The CDR3 DNA reads as TGTGCCAGCAGCATGACTAGCGGGGGGGACAATGAGCAGTTCTTC. Using reference TRBV9 and TRBJ2-1 for the parts outside the CDR3, the full variable domain is DSGVTQTPKHLITATGQRVTLRCSPRSGDLSVYWYQQSLDQGLQFLIQYYNGEERAKGNILERFSAQQFPDLHSELNLSSLELGDSALYFCASSMTSGGDNEQFFGPGTRLTVL.